These T cell receptor beta chains were read from a single sample in a study of shared clonotypes between healthy human individuals. Assay: immunoSEQ multiplex PCR; the TCRdb copy retains only in-frame clones and omits some. The profile shows about 2 million clones, 95% of them singletons. Sequencing was done on a sample of naive CD4+ T cells sorted from blood. These receptors all come from a man younger than 35 in good health. Both conserved end residues are part of each CDR3. The order of the fields is clone size, D gene, J gene, V gene, CDR3 protein, CDR3 DNA. D genes are given only for firm matches. Part of the rows lack a size; the others show once, few, many or a class for expanded clones.

-,TRBD2,TRBJ2-5,TRBV7-9,CASSSRTSGGQRETQYF,TGTGCCAGCAGCTCGCGGACTAGCGGGGGTCAACGGGAGACCCAGTACTTC
-,TRBD1,TRBJ2-2,TRBV13,CASSPRQGDNTGELFF,TGTGCCAGCAGCCCCCGACAGGGAGACAACACCGGGGAGCTGTTTTTT
-,TRBD2,TRBJ2-3,TRBV5-8,CASSLGLAVQSTDTQYF,TGTGCCAGCAGCTTGGGACTAGCGGTGCAGAGCACAGATACGCAGTATTTT
-,TRBD1,TRBJ1-2,TRBV18,CASSPEAQGAYGYTF,TGTGCCAGCTCACCAGAAGCACAGGGGGCCTATGGCTACACCTTC
-,TRBD1,TRBJ1-2,TRBV19,CASSAGQGDGYTF,TGTGCCAGTAGCGCCGGACAGGGCGATGGCTACACCTTC
once,-,TRBJ2-3,TRBV18,CASSLLNTADTQYF,TGTGCCAGCTCACTCTTAAACACGGCAGATACGCAGTATTTT
-,-,TRBJ1-2,TRBV28,CASSPIPKHYGYTF,TGTGCCAGCAGTCCTATCCCGAAACACTATGGCTACACCTTC
-,-,TRBJ2-2,TRBV7-8,CASSLNGAARELFF,TGTGCCAGCAGCTTAAATGGCGCAGCTCGGGAGCTGTTTTTT
-,-,TRBJ1-5,TRBV10-3,CAISEKGTSNQPQHF,TGTGCCATCAGTGAGAAGGGGACTAGCAATCAGCCCCAGCATTTT
-,TRBD2,TRBJ2-1,TRBV11-2,CASSLDLAGEGEQFF,TGTGCCAGCAGCTTAGATCTAGCGGGAGAAGGGGAGCAGTTCTTC
-,TRBD1,TRBJ2-1,TRBV7-2,CASSTRDSRVIEQFF,TGTGCCAGCAGCACCCGGGACAGTCGAGTTATTGAGCAGTTCTTC
-,-,TRBJ1-5,TRBV7-8,CASSFGQGSNQPQHF,TGTGCCAGCAGCTTCGGCCAAGGTAGCAATCAGCCCCAGCATTTT
-,TRBD2,TRBJ2-5,TRBV5-4,CASSLDLAEGQETQYF,TGTGCCAGCAGCTTGGACCTAGCGGAGGGGCAAGAGACCCAGTACTTC
-,-,TRBJ1-6,TRBV9,CASSETPNSPLHF,TGTGCCAGCAGCGAGACCCCTAATTCACCCCTCCACTTT
-,-,TRBJ1-1,TRBV5-1,CASSLGFTGPRATEAFF,TGCGCCAGCAGCTTGGGATTCACAGGGCCTCGGGCCACTGAAGCTTTCTTT
-,-,TRBJ1-6,TRBV2,CASSESGAGGSYSPLHF,TGTGCCAGCAGTGAATCAGGGGCGGGGGGCTCCTATTCACCCCTCCACTTT
-,-,TRBJ2-2,TRBV5-1,CASSLQLANTGELFF,TGCGCCAGCAGCTTGCAGCTCGCGAACACCGGGGAGCTGTTTTTT
-,-,TRBJ2-2,TRBV18,CASSPPNGGSQNTGELFF,TGTGCCAGCTCACCACCAAATGGGGGAAGCCAGAACACCGGGGAGCTGTTTTTT
-,-,TRBJ2-7,TRBV7-9,CASSSLGEQYF,TGTGCCAGCAGCTCCCTTGGGGAGCAGTACTTC
-,TRBD1,TRBJ1-1,TRBV28,CATLGQRNTEAFF,TGTGCCACCTTGGGACAGAGAAACACTGAAGCTTTCTTT
-,TRBD2,TRBJ2-1,TRBV27,CASIGTSAGDNEQFF,TGTGCCAGCATCGGGACTAGCGCGGGGGACAATGAGCAGTTCTTC
-,-,TRBJ1-6,TRBV6-1,CASGEKRTVRDSPLHF,TGTGCCAGCGGTGAAAAAAGGACCGTCCGGGACTCACCCCTCCACTTT
-,-,TRBJ2-7,TRBV30,CAWSPGLRYEQYF,TGTGCCTGGAGTCCAGGGTTGAGGTACGAGCAGTACTTC
-,TRBD2,TRBJ2-5,TRBV7-2,CASSGSGRAGETQYF,TGTGCCAGCAGCGGTAGCGGGAGGGCCGGGGAGACCCAGTACTTC
-,-,TRBJ2-3,TRBV4-1,CASSQESTDTQYF,TGCGCCAGCAGCCAAGAGAGCACAGATACGCAGTATTTT
once,-,TRBJ2-1,TRBV2,CASNSQGSRSYNEQFF,TGTGCCAGCAACTCACAGGGCAGTCGATCCTACAATGAGCAGTTCTTC
-,TRBD1,TRBJ1-5,TRBV6-1,CASSPQGNQPQHF,TGTGCCAGCAGTCCACAGGGGAATCAGCCCCAGCATTTT
-,TRBD2,TRBJ2-7,TRBV5-1,CASSPAGGSPYEQYF,TGCGCCAGCAGCCCCGCCGGGGGGAGCCCCTACGAGCAGTACTTC